This TCR beta chain was captured in a study of blood T cells in healthy people across ages. Study in general: Through template switching, about one barcoded beta molecule was captured per two T cells, as measured in model experiments.

A second PCR of about 7 to 12 cycles used a sample-barcoded 5' primer and a J-beta primer mix. Each cDNA molecule, via a template-switch adaptor with 12 random nucleotides, was tagged. TCRdb fed the 5' RACE reads into MiXCR, producing one record per CDR3 protein. The sample gives 650,000 to 700,000 distinct CDR3 sequences, about 30% of which show up once; roughly 14% is in the top ten. This clonotype was recorded at least ten times. Its antigen is still unknown. Study observations and caveats: Because sorting was not performed, PBMCs prevented conclusive naive versus antigen-experienced comparison. There was a strong correlation between TCR beta diversity and naive T cell percentage.

Germline CDR1 SGHRS, CDR2 YFSETQ. Trimming cost V 1 base and J 5 bases, with 13 bases left between them. The CDR3 extends over 14 amino acids. This TCR was sampled from an elderly woman in good health. The rearrangement uses TRBV5-1 and TRBJ2-7, with D tentatively TRBD2 (6 bases). The sequencing input was blood. The CDR3 nucleotides read TGCGCCAGCAGCTTGACCGGGACTTCGAACGAGCAGTACTTC. Protein product: CASSLTGTSNEQYF.